This passage covers 32 T cell receptor beta chains from one sample sequenced in a study of beta chain features in type 1 diabetes. Sequencing targeted expressed TCRB transcripts, as all isolated RNA had been reverse transcribed. The repertoire was sequenced with immunoSEQ multiplex PCR; TCRdb's copy has only in-frame clones and lacks some. Among 350,000 to 450,000 clones listed, more than 11% were seen once. The sequenced material came from naive CD4+ T cells from blood. These receptors came from a man aged 25-40 years in good health.

This chain connects TRBV28 to TRBJ2-2, with D perhaps TRBD2 (6 bases). The CDR3 length is 14 residues. The V end was cut by 5 bases, the J end by 5 bases, with 12 bases between. Per germline, CDR1 MDHEN and CDR2 SYDVKM. The CDR3 sequence: CASSPGVKTGELFF. The CDR3 coding sequence is TGTGCCAGCAGTCCGGGAGTAAAGACCGGGGAGCTGTTTTTT.

The J gene is TRBJ2-6, the V gene TRBV2, with D unresolved. V gave up 8 bases and J gave up 2 bases, with 13 bases separating them. There are 15 residues in the CDR3. Germline CDR1 and CDR2: SNHLY and FYNNEI. The CDR3 loop is CASSLTVTGANVLTF. In DNA, the CDR3 is TGTGCCAGCTCCTTGACTGTCACTGGGGCCAACGTCCTGACTTTC.

This clone showed up just a few times. Within the sample, other DNA sequences also encode this same CDR3. The chain combines TRBV7-2 with TRBJ2-3; D is unresolved. The CDR3 length is 12 residues. CDR1 SGHTA and CDR2 FQGNSA come from the germline V gene. V dropped 5 bases and J dropped 4 bases, with 7 bases sitting between them. The CDR3 loop reads CASSPFADTQYF. Here the CDR3 DNA reads TGTGCCAGCAGCCCCTTTGCAGATACGCAGTATTTT.

The rearrangement joins TRBV4-3 to TRBJ1-6; maybe TRBD1 (6 bases). Per germline, CDR1 LGHNA and CDR2 YSLEER. The ends were cut back, 2 bases at V and 6 bases at J, with 8 bases in the middle. The CDR3 covers 14 residues. CDR3 protein: CASSQTGLNSPLHF. The CDR3 DNA sequence: TGCGCCAGCAGCCAAACAGGGCTTAATTCACCCCTCCACTTT.

The chain has TRBV25-1 and TRBJ1-1, with 8 positions matching TRBD1. V trimming: 4 bases; J trimming: 1 base; junction bases outside the gene matches: 8. Per the germline V gene, CDR1 is MGHDK and CDR2 is SYGVNS. This CDR3 has 16 amino acids. The DNA for the CDR3 is TGTGCCAGCAGTGGCCAGGGGGCGATTCCGAACACTGAAGCTTTCTTT. Protein: CASSGQGAIPNTEAFF.

This chain joins TRBV6-1 and TRBJ2-5, with 9 positions matching TRBD1. Trimming removed 9 bases from V and 3 bases from J; junction bases left unmatched: 8. Germline CDR1 reads MNHNS; CDR2 reads SASEGT. The CDR3 consists of 14 residues. In nucleotides, the CDR3 is TGTGCCAGTCAACCGGGACAGGGAAAAGAGACCCAGTACTTC. Amino acid sequence: CASQPGQGKETQYF.

This clone was seen a few times. The chain recombines TRBV10-3 with TRBJ2-3; D gene uncertain. With 2 bases removed from V and 5 bases from J, the gap between germline ends came to 11 bases. Germline CDR1 and CDR2: ENHRY and SYGVKD. This CDR3 contains 14 residues. CDR3 sequence reads: CAISERVLVDTQYF. The DNA for the CDR3 is TGTGCCATCAGTGAGCGGGTGTTGGTAGATACGCAGTATTTT.

V gene TRBV4-3 combines with J gene TRBJ2-2, with D possibly matching TRBD2 (5 bases). The CDR3 totals 17 residues. CDR1 and CDR2 from the germline V gene are LGHNA and YSLEER. The germline V and J ends were trimmed by 3 bases and 1 base, with 15 bases remaining between them. The CDR3: CASSHPGETMNTGELFF. As DNA, the CDR3 is TGCGCCAGCAGCCATCCCGGCGAGACTATGAACACCGGGGAGCTGTTTTTT.

V usage is TRBV7-2 and J usage is TRBJ2-1, with a possible D match to TRBD2 (5 bases). The ends were cut back, 1 base at V and 8 bases at J, with 18 bases in the middle. CDR3 size: 16 residues. From germline, CDR1 is SGHTA and CDR2 FQGNSA. The chain's CDR3 is CASSLDGTRRRDEQFF. CDR3 bases: TGTGCCAGCAGCTTAGATGGAACTAGACGAAGGGATGAGCAGTTCTTC.

This clone came up a few times. The chain links TRBV30 to TRBJ2-5; D possibly corresponds to TRBD2 (6 bases). The CDR3 totals 13 residues. Germline assignment: CDR1 GTSNPN and CDR2 SVGIG (reference sequence). V was clipped by 4 bases and J by 3 bases, with 12 bases between them. CDR3: CAWNWRGKETQYF. The CDR3 bases are TGTGCCTGGAATTGGAGGGGAAAAGAGACCCAGTACTTC.

The gene calls are TRBV18 and TRBJ2-4; TRBD1 agrees at 7 bases. The CDR3 spans 14 residues. V was pared by 3 bases and J by 9 bases, with 8 bases of the junction left unmatched. CDR1 is KGHSH and CDR2 is LQKENI in the germline V gene. CDR3 DNA: TGTGCCAGCTCACCCGAAACAGGGGTTGGCATTCAGTACTTC. Protein: CASSPETGVGIQYF.

The chain uses TRBV5-1 and TRBJ2-1; TRBD2 might be the D (5 bases). V lost 2 bases and J 2 bases, leaving 14 bases between the germline ends. This CDR3 is built from 16 residues. Germline V gene sequence: CDR1 SGHRS, CDR2 YFSETQ. The CDR3 reads CASSFFGEPPYNEQFF. DNA of the CDR3: TGCGCCAGCAGCTTCTTCGGGGAGCCCCCCTACAATGAGCAGTTCTTC.

The rearrangement joins TRBV14 to TRBJ2-1; perhaps D is TRBD1 or TRBD2 (5 bases each). This CDR3 has 15 residues. Germline V gene data show CDR1 as SGHDN and CDR2 as FVKESK. Trimming stripped 3 bases from V and 6 bases from J, with 15 bases between. The CDR3 region is CASSQGSGQRNEQFF. The DNA of the CDR3 is TGTGCCAGCAGCCAGGGGTCGGGGCAACGCAATGAGCAGTTCTTC.

V and J are TRBV4-3 and TRBJ2-3; 11 nucleotides align to TRBD2. The CDR3 runs 16 residues. CDR1 is LGHNA, CDR2 YSLEER, per germline. The junction had 6 bases not matched to a gene; V was cut back by 0 bases and J by 7 bases. CDR3 amino acids: CASSQEFSGGGNTQYF. DNA of the CDR3: TGCGCCAGCAGCCAAGAGTTTAGCGGGGGGGGAAATACGCAGTATTTT.

V usage is TRBV15 and J usage is TRBJ1-2; D is unclear. The V gene lost 4 bases and the J gene lost 5 bases, with 11 bases spanning the gap. CDR3 length equals 13 residues. In germline, CDR1 is LNHNV, CDR2 YYDKDF (reference sequence). The chain's CDR3 is CATSTLLGYGYTF. The CDR3 DNA reads TGTGCCACCAGCACCCTCCTCGGGTATGGCTACACCTTC.

This clone was seen a few times. The chain links TRBV10-3 to TRBJ1-1; D remains ambiguous. Germline V gene data show CDR1 as ENHRY and CDR2 as SYGVKD. V shed 7 bases and J shed 0 bases, with 9 bases lying between them. The CDR3 runs to 13 residues. Here the CDR3 reads CAINDLMNTEAFF. The CDR3 DNA is TGTGCCATCAACGACCTTATGAACACTGAAGCTTTCTTT.

This clone was observed a handful of times. The gene calls are TRBV7-6 and TRBJ2-7; 10 bases match TRBD1. After removal of 4 bases from V and 2 bases from J, the junction contained 5 bases not matched to a gene. The CDR3 totals 15 residues. The germline CDR1 and CDR2 sequences are SGHVS and FNYEAQ. This CDR3 reads CASSSWGQGTYEQYF. The CDR3 coding sequence is TGTGCCAGCAGCTCTTGGGGACAGGGGACCTACGAGCAGTACTTC.

This clone has just a few counts. V usage is TRBV27 and J usage is TRBJ2-2; D is unclear. V was shortened by 1 base and J by 4 bases, with 10 bases between the two germline ends. Germline V gene lookup returns CDR1 MNHEY and CDR2 SMNVEV (reference sequence). The CDR3 totals 15 residues. The CDR3 loop reads CASSLLQSFTGELFF. CDR3 coding DNA: TGTGCCAGCAGTTTATTACAGTCCTTCACCGGGGAGCTGTTTTTT.

The V gene is TRBV2, the J gene TRBJ2-7; D is possibly TRBD1 or TRBD2 (5 bases each). CDR3 size: 12 residues. CDR1 SNHLY and CDR2 FYNNEI come from the germline V gene. V was shortened by 4 bases and J by 4 bases, with 8 bases between the two germline ends. The CDR3 region is CASSGGGYEQYV. CDR3 nucleotide sequence: TGTGCCAGCAGTGGTGGGGGATACGAGCAGTACGTC.

In its sample, this clone was seen a few times. The CDR3 region has the DNA TGTGCCATCAGTGTCGGGACAGGGAGCACAGATACGCAGTATTTT. Its translation: CAISVGTGSTDTQYF. This rearrangement joins TRBV10-3 to TRBJ2-3; 9 bases align to TRBD1. From germline, CDR1 is ENHRY and CDR2 SYGVKD. V lost 4 bases to trimming and J lost 0 bases; unmatched junction nucleotides: 2. CDR3 size: 15 residues.

This clone was counted only a few times. J is TRBJ2-3 and V is TRBV7-9; no clear D gene. Between the trimmed V and J ends, which lost 6 bases and 2 bases, there was a span of 9 bases. The CDR3 has 13 residues. Looked up from germline, CDR1 is SEHNR and CDR2 is FQNEAQ (reference sequence). The CDR3 here is CASRPASTDTQYF. Written as DNA, the CDR3 is TGTGCCAGCAGGCCGGCCTCCACAGATACGCAGTATTTT. The entire variable domain, with the rest obtained from reference TRBV7-9 and TRBJ2-3, is as follows: DTGVSQNPRHKITKRGQNVTFRCDPISEHNRLYWYRQTLGQGPEFLTYFQNEAQLEKSRLLSDRFSAERPKGSFSTLEIQRTEQGDSAMYLCASRPASTDTQYFGPGTRLTVL.

This clone was picked up a small number of times. V and J are TRBV9 and TRBJ1-4; possibly TRBD1 for D (5 bases). The germline CDR1 and CDR2 sequences are SGDLS and YYNGEE. V was pared by 4 bases and J by 8 bases, with 18 bases between. The CDR3 consists of 15 residues. The CDR3 coding sequence is TGTGCCAGCAGCTCTCGGGACGGGGAAATAGAAAAACTGTTTTTT. It yields the protein CASSSRDGEIEKLFF.

This chain uses TRBV7-2 with TRBJ1-2, with TRBD1 identical over 8 bases. Germline-derived CDR1 and CDR2 are SGHTA and FQGNSA. With 5 bases clipped from V and 0 bases from J, the junction kept 5 bases outside the gene matches. The CDR3 extends over 15 amino acids. The CDR3 DNA is TGTGCCAGCAGCCGAGGGACAGGTCCTAACTATGGCTACACCTTC. Protein product: CASSRGTGPNYGYTF. Using reference TRBV7-2 and TRBJ1-2 for the parts outside the CDR3, the full variable domain is GAGVSQSPSNKVTEKGKDVELRCDPISGHTALYWYRQSLGQGLEFLIYFQGNSAPDKSGLPSDRFSAERTGGSVSTLTIQRTQQEDSAVYLCASSRGTGPNYGYTFGSGTRLTVV.

The chain uses TRBV6-5 and TRBJ2-3; TRBD1 matches at 8 bases. The CDR3 is 15 residues long. V shed 2 bases and J 2 bases; nucleotides not matched to a gene: 3. CDR1 MNHEY and CDR2 SVGAGI come from the germline V gene. The CDR3 region is CASSYRDRYTDTQYF. CDR3 coding DNA: TGTGCCAGCAGTTACAGGGACAGGTACACAGATACGCAGTATTTT.

The V gene is TRBV28, the J gene TRBJ2-2; D not resolved. This CDR3 is built from 12 residues. Germline values: CDR1 MDHEN, CDR2 SYDVKM. V dropped 1 base and J dropped 6 bases, with 3 bases sitting between them. The CDR3: CASSLFPGELFF. The CDR3 coding sequence is TGTGCCAGCAGTTTATTTCCCGGGGAGCTGTTTTTT.

The chain links TRBV5-6 to TRBJ2-3, with TRBD2 identical over 8 bases. Germline trimming cut 4 bases from V and 6 bases from J; bases unmatched to any gene: 7. There are 14 residues in the CDR3. Germline CDR1 SGHDT, CDR2 YYEEEE. In DNA, the CDR3 is TGTGCCAGCAGCCCTGGCGGGGGGTTGGATACGCAGTATTTT. Protein product: CASSPGGGLDTQYF.

This clone was observed a handful of times. This chain links TRBV28 with TRBJ1-1; D is uncertain. Germline-derived CDR1 and CDR2 are MDHEN and SYDVKM. Trimming removed 7 bases at V and 0 bases at J, with 9 bases between. This CDR3 is built from 13 residues. CDR3 nucleotides: TGTGCCAGCAATCGAGGGATGAACACTGAAGCTTTCTTT. This encodes CASNRGMNTEAFF.

The gene calls are TRBV6-5 and TRBJ1-2, with a weak D call TRBD1 (6 bases). V shed 6 bases and J shed 7 bases, with 21 bases lying between them. Germline CDR1 MNHEY, CDR2 SVGAGI. CDR3 length: 15 amino acids. The CDR3 sequence: CASRAAGAALGGYTF. The CDR3 DNA reads as TGTGCCAGCAGAGCGGCGGGGGCGGCGTTGGGTGGCTACACCTTC.

This clone was recorded a few times. V is TRBV28 and J is TRBJ2-7; 8 bases are shared with TRBD1. Looked up from germline, CDR1 is MDHEN and CDR2 is SYDVKM. The CDR3 consists of 15 residues. V lost 6 bases, J lost 3 bases, and 10 bases stayed unmatched. The CDR3 DNA is TGTGCCAGCAGCCGTCCGACAGGGGCTAGCTACGAGCAGTACTTC. Translated, it gives CASSRPTGASYEQYF.

The V gene is TRBV9, the J gene TRBJ2-3; D may be TRBD1 (6 bases). CDR1 is SGDLS and CDR2 is YYNGEE in the germline V gene. Trimming stripped 3 bases from V and 4 bases from J, with 12 bases between. The CDR3 has 14 residues. The CDR3 loop is CASSANYRADTQYF. CDR3 nucleotides: TGTGCCAGCAGCGCTAACTACAGGGCAGATACGCAGTATTTT.

This clone has only a few counts. This rearrangement joins TRBV5-1 to TRBJ2-5, with 9 bases that match TRBD1. Germline trimming cut 4 bases from V and 3 bases from J; bases unmatched to any gene: 4. The CDR3 runs 14 residues. CDR1 and CDR2 (germline): SGHRS, YFSETQ. For the CDR3, the DNA is TGCGCCAGCAGCATCGGGACAGGGAAAGAGACCCAGTACTTC. The encoded protein is CASSIGTGKETQYF. The full variable domain, completed using reference TRBV5-1 and TRBJ2-5, is KAGVTQTPRYLIKTRGQQVTLSCSPISGHRSVSWYQQTPGQGLQFLFEYFSETQRNKGNFPGRFSGRQFSNSRSEMNVSTLELGDSALYLCASSIGTGKETQYFGPGTRLLVL.

The table lists this clone with a few counts. This chain uses TRBV7-6 with TRBJ1-1, with unresolved D. Germline-derived CDR1 and CDR2 are SGHVS and FNYEAQ. This CDR3 region has 15 residues. V lost 0 bases and J 6 bases, leaving 14 bases between the germline ends. The CDR3 sequence: CASSLAVGERAEAFF. CDR3 sequence (DNA): TGTGCCAGCAGCTTAGCAGTCGGGGAGAGGGCTGAAGCTTTCTTT.